These 18 T cell receptor beta chains came from one sample sequenced in a study of control samples from healthy donors and cancer patients. Assay used: immunoSEQ multiplex PCR; TCRdb lists only in-frame clones, some missing. The table lists over 150,000 clones, over 80% of them singletons. The sample taken for sequencing was blood. The source of these receptors is a man between 18 and 29 years old in good health.

The CDR3 spells CASSRGGYEQFF. CDR3 bases: TGTGCCAGCAGCCGCGGGGGCTATGAGCAGTTCTTC. The chain links TRBV7-2 to TRBJ2-1; TRBD2 is a possible D gene (7 bases). Trimming left V 5 bases short and J 8 bases short, with 10 bases between. The CDR3 runs 12 residues. Germline values: CDR1 SGHTA, CDR2 FQGNSA. Full variable domain (remainder filled in from reference TRBV7-2 and TRBJ2-1): GAGVSQSPSNKVTEKGKDVELRCDPISGHTALYWYRQSLGQGLEFLIYFQGNSAPDKSGLPSDRFSAERTGGSVSTLTIQRTQQEDSAVYLCASSRGGYEQFFGPGTRLTVL.

The chain couples TRBV4-1 to TRBJ2-2, with D unclear. Trimming pared 4 bases from V and 4 bases from J, leaving 10 bases between. The germline gives CDR1 MGHRA, CDR2 YSYEKL. This CDR3 is built from 14 residues. The DNA of the CDR3 is TGCGCCAGCAGCCCCGCTGTCCGCACCGGGGAGCTGTTTTTT. Its translation is CASSPAVRTGELFF.

This chain links TRBV30 with TRBJ1-6, with TRBD1 matching 9 bases. CDR1 and CDR2 (germline): GTSNPN, SVGIG (reference sequence). Trimming removed 4 bases from V and 5 bases from J; junction bases left unmatched: 6. The CDR3 is 15 amino acids. CDR3 DNA: TGTGCCTGGACTTTTCGGGACAGGGATAATTCACCCCTCCACTTT. It is translated as CAWTFRDRDNSPLHF.

The count of this clone is one. J is TRBJ1-2 and V is TRBV2; D ambiguous. Germline loops: CDR1 SNHLY, CDR2 FYNNEI. The CDR3 spans 15 residues. V was pared by 6 bases and J by 4 bases, with 18 bases between. CDR3 coding DNA: TGTGCCAGCAGGCCTGACCGTCTCCCCCTCTATGGCTACACCTTC. It encodes CASRPDRLPLYGYTF.

CDR3 in DNA: TGTGCCAGTAAGACGGGGACACGGCCGTCCAGCGAAAAACTGTTTTTT. Amino acids: CASKTGTRPSSEKLFF. The chain joins TRBV19 to TRBJ1-4; a weak D match, TRBD1 (6 bases). The V gene's germline CDR1 is LNHDA and CDR2 SQIVND (reference sequence). Trimming removed 7 bases at V and 8 bases at J, with 23 bases between. There are 16 residues in the CDR3.

The chain has TRBV5-1 and TRBJ1-1, with 11 bases lining up with TRBD1. Trimming cost V 4 bases and J 0 bases; bases outside gene matches: 5. CDR1 is SGHRS, CDR2 YFSETQ, per germline. This CDR3 has 16 residues. DNA of the CDR3: TGCGCCAGCAGCGGACAGGGGGCAAGAATGAACACTGAAGCTTTCTTT. Encoded protein: CASSGQGARMNTEAFF.

The CDR3 is CASSPTGSTFEAFF. In DNA form, the CDR3 reads TGTGCCAGCAGCCCGACAGGGTCGACATTTGAAGCTTTCTTT. The chain joins TRBV27 to TRBJ1-1; 7 nucleotides align to TRBD1. The CDR3 covers 14 residues. Looked up from germline, CDR1 is MNHEY and CDR2 is SMNVEV (reference sequence). V lost 6 bases and J lost 7; bases outside the gene matches: 11.

The genes are TRBV28 and TRBJ1-6, with 8 bases aligning to TRBD1. V shed 6 bases and J 8 bases; nucleotides not matched to a gene: 9. The V gene's germline CDR1 is MDHEN and CDR2 SYDVKM. The length of the CDR3 is 15 residues. The CDR3 spells CASRTGEDIDSPLHF. The CDR3, as DNA: TGTGCCAGCAGGACAGGGGAGGACATAGATTCACCCCTCCACTTT.

The CDR3 loop is CALWSRGTGNSPLHF. For the CDR3, the DNA is TGTGCCTTGTGGTCACGGGGGACTGGGAATTCACCCCTCCACTTT. The chain recombines TRBV30 with TRBJ1-6, with D tentatively TRBD1 (5 bases). CDR3 length: 15 residues. The germline V gene encodes CDR1 GTSNPN and CDR2 SVGIG (reference sequence). The ends were cut back, 7 bases at V and 7 bases at J, with 20 bases in the middle.

This rearrangement joins TRBV5-6 to TRBJ1-4, with TRBD1 matching 8 bases. Germline CDR1 is SGHDT and CDR2 is YYEEEE. J was trimmed by 3 bases and V by 2 bases; bases with no gene match: 3. CDR3 size: 15 residues. CDR3 coding DNA: TGTGCCAGCAGCTTTGTACAGGGGGCTAATGAAAAACTGTTTTTT. Its translation is CASSFVQGANEKLFF.

V is TRBV6-5 and J is TRBJ2-1, with TRBD2 matching over 11 bases. Per germline, CDR1 MNHEY and CDR2 SVGAGI. V lost 8 bases, J lost 5 bases, and 2 bases stayed unmatched. CDR3 length: 13 amino acids. CDR3 amino acids: CASASGGNNEQFF. CDR3 DNA sequence: TGTGCCAGCGCTAGCGGGGGGAACAATGAGCAGTTCTTC.

V and J are TRBV5-6 and TRBJ2-3; D uncertain. This CDR3 is built from 15 residues. Trimming took 0 bases from V and 1 from J, leaving 9 bases between them. From germline, CDR1 is SGHDT and CDR2 YYEEEE. CDR3 protein: CASSLVSWGTDTQYF. CDR3 DNA: TGTGCCAGCAGCTTGGTTTCTTGGGGCACAGATACGCAGTATTTT.

The chain joins TRBV5-1 to TRBJ2-3, with D maybe TRBD2 (7 bases). This CDR3 contains 14 residues. In germline, CDR1 is SGHRS, CDR2 YFSETQ. V lost 0 bases to trimming and J lost 5 bases, with 10 bases between them. CDR3 region: CASSLGGGGDTQYF. The CDR3 coding sequence is TGCGCCAGCAGCTTGGGCGGGGGCGGAGATACGCAGTATTTT.

The rearrangement joins TRBV28 to TRBJ2-1, with D maybe TRBD2 (7 bases). With 6 bases removed from V and 3 bases from J, the gap between germline ends came to 15 bases. The CDR3 has 15 residues. Germline-derived CDR1 and CDR2 are MDHEN and SYDVKM. The CDR3 nucleotides read TGTGCCAGCAGCCGAGGGGGGGCCAACTACAATGAGCAGTTCTTC. Translating gives CASSRGGANYNEQFF.

The rearrangement uses TRBV3-1 (or the pseudogene TRBV3-2) and TRBJ1-4; D not resolved. The CDR3 has 15 residues. Per germline, CDR1 LGHDT and CDR2 YNNKEL (reference sequence). The V gene lost 5 bases and the J gene lost 4 bases, with 14 bases spanning the gap. CDR3 sequence reads: CASSRGGPVNEKLFF. CDR3 in DNA: TGTGCCAGCAGCAGAGGAGGGCCGGTTAATGAAAAACTGTTTTTT.

The chain has TRBV5-5 and TRBJ2-5, with D possibly being TRBD2 (6 bases). The CDR3 is 15 amino acids. Germline V gene lookup returns CDR1 SGHKS and CDR2 YYEKEE (reference sequence). Trimming removed 4 bases from V and 0 bases from J, with 13 bases in between. The CDR3, as DNA: TGTGCCAGCAGCGGGGGACTCCACGACCAAGAGACCCAGTACTTC. This sequence encodes CASSGGLHDQETQYF.

This chain connects TRBV6-2 or TRBV6-3 to TRBJ1-3; no reliable D call. Germline V gene lookup returns CDR1 MNHEY and CDR2 SVGEGT. The CDR3 runs to 16 residues. V was pared by 5 bases and J by 0 bases, with 14 bases between. The DNA for the CDR3 is TGTGCCAGCAGTGCCGACGGAGTGCCCTCTGGAAACACCATATATTTT. This sequence encodes CASSADGVPSGNTIYF.

V and J are TRBV5-8 and TRBJ1-2; D is unresolved. Germline lookup yields CDR1 SGHTS and CDR2 YDEGEE. The CDR3 is 13 residues long. The V gene lost 3 bases and the J gene lost 6 bases, with 12 bases spanning the gap. As DNA, the CDR3 is TGTGCCAGCAGCTATGCCGTGAGGGATGGCTACACCTTC. Amino acids: CASSYAVRDGYTF.